The present T cell receptor (beta chain) was sequenced within a study of T cell changes during pregnancy in multiple sclerosis (dated by TCRdb to the late 2010s). Describing the broader study: Changes in the T cell repertoire over the course of pregnancy were examined in this study in women with multiple sclerosis.

From the cysteine up to the phenylalanine, the CDR3 has a length of 15 residues. The only DNA kept is the CDR3, 45 bases in frame from the first base. V was cut back by 2 bases and J by 2 bases, leaving a gap of 15 bases between them. Based on the germline V gene (reference sequence), the CDR1 and CDR2 sequences are GTSNPN and SVGIG. As for this clone: No antigen is known for it. Base qualities are missing; no much larger clone stands one base away.

Libraries were constructed by the immunoSEQ multiplex PCR assay. This immuneACCESS table, as held by TCRdb, lists in-frame sequences with V and J called but not all clones. Of the missing ones, under half trace to an unresolved V gene in checked studies; the others have no known cause. Present in this sample are tens of thousands of clones, roughly 94% of which were seen just once. Of the sample, around 0.6% falls within the top ten clones. The receptor comes from a female donor with multiple sclerosis, enrolled in a pregnancy study. The source was peripheral blood, collected in the third trimester of pregnancy. The V gene is TRBV30 and the J gene is TRBJ1-1, with a tentative D gene TRBD1 over 6 matching bases. The CDR3 protein is CAWSNFGQHNTEAFF. Read as DNA, the sequence is TGTGCCTGGAGTAACTTCGGACAGCATAACACTGAAGCTTTCTTT.